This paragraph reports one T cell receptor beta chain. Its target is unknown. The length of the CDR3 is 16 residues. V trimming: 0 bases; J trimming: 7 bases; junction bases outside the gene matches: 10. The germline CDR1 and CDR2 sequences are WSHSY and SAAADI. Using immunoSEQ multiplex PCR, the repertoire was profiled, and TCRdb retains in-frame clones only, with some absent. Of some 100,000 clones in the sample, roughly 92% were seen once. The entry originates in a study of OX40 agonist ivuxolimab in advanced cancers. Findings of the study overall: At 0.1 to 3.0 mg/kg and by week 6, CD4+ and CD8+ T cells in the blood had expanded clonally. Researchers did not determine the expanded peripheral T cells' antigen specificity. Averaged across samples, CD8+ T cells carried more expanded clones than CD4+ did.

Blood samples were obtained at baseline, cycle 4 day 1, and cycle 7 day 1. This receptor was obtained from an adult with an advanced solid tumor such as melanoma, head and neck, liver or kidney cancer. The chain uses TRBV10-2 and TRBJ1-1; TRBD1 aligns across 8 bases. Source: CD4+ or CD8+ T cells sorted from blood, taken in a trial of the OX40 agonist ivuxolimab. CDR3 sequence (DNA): TGCGCCAGCAGTGAGTCTGCGTGGCAGGGGGCTGGTGAAGCTTTCTTT. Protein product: CASSESAWQGAGEAFF.